This passage covers 25 T cell receptor beta chains from one sample sequenced in a study of control samples from healthy donors and cancer patients. The data were produced by immunoSEQ multiplex PCR, yet TCRdb's version contains in-frame clones alone and is incomplete. The table shows roughly 41,000 clones, with roughly 94% occurring only once. Sequencing input: blood. These receptors all come from a man between 60 and 75 years old in good health.

This clone was seen a few times. The V gene is TRBV19, the J gene TRBJ1-5, with D unresolved. The CDR3 covers 14 residues. V dropped 7 bases and J dropped 0 bases, with 10 bases sitting between them. CDR1 LNHDA and CDR2 SQIVND come from the germline V gene (reference sequence). The CDR3 region has the DNA TGTGCCAGTAAGAGACCCGTTAGCAATCAGCCCCAGCATTTT. It specifies CASKRPVSNQPQHF.

The genes are TRBV5-1 and TRBJ2-3; TRBD2 aligns across 11 bases. Germline CDR1 reads SGHRS; CDR2 reads YFSETQ. The CDR3 runs 16 residues. With V trimmed by 6 bases and J by 0 bases, 6 bases remained unmatched. This CDR3 is CASMLAGGYSTDTQYF. Written as DNA, the CDR3 is TGCGCCAGCATGCTAGCGGGAGGCTATAGCACAGATACGCAGTATTTT.

The V gene is TRBV5-1, the J gene TRBJ2-7; 7 bases fit TRBD1. The V segment lost 4 bases and the J segment 2 bases; nucleotides outside the gene matches: 3. The V gene's germline CDR1 is SGHRS and CDR2 YFSETQ. The CDR3 spans 13 residues. CDR3 in amino acids: CASSHDRAYEQYF. The CDR3 nucleotides are TGCGCCAGCAGCCACGACAGGGCCTACGAGCAGTACTTC.

V and J are TRBV3-1 (or the pseudogene TRBV3-2) and TRBJ2-3, with D uncertain. Trimming shortened V by 3 bases and J by 2 bases, and 9 bases separated the two germline ends. The CDR3 covers 14 residues. Germline-derived CDR1 and CDR2 are LGHDT and YNNKEL (reference sequence). CDR3 bases: TGTGCCAGCAGCCACAGAGGAAACACAGATACGCAGTATTTT. Translation: CASSHRGNTDTQYF.

This clone was counted a single time. This chain joins TRBV28 and TRBJ2-7; TRBD1 matches at 8 bases. This CDR3 region has 15 residues. Germline V gene sequence: CDR1 MDHEN, CDR2 SYDVKM. The ends lost 2 bases at V and 4 bases at J; junction bases unmatched: 7. In DNA, the CDR3 is TGTGCCAGCAGTTTAGCCAGGGGGCTTTGGTACGAGCAGTACTTC. Encoded protein: CASSLARGLWYEQYF.

This chain uses TRBV2 with TRBJ2-7; 10 bases are a match to TRBD1. J lost 3 bases, V lost 6 bases, and 2 bases had no gene match. CDR1 SNHLY and CDR2 FYNNEI come from the germline V gene. The CDR3 is 13 amino acids. CDR3 region: CASRGTGDYEQYF. Here the CDR3 DNA reads TGTGCCAGCAGGGGGACAGGGGACTACGAGCAGTACTTC.

The V gene is TRBV6-6, the J gene TRBJ1-2; no clear D. Germline CDR1 MNHNY, CDR2 SVGAGI (reference sequence). The CDR3 spans 13 residues. Between the trimmed V and J ends, which lost 0 bases and 6 bases, there was a span of 8 bases. Here the CDR3 DNA reads TGTGCCAGCAGTTACTCGTGGGAAAATGGCTACACCTTC. Protein sequence: CASSYSWENGYTF.

The CDR3 sequence: CASSEVEDLTYEQYF. CDR3 nucleotide sequence: TGCGCCAGCAGTGAGGTGGAGGACCTAACCTACGAGCAGTACTTC. The genes are TRBV10-2 and TRBJ2-7; possibly TRBD2 for D (5 bases). V lost 2 bases and J 2 bases, leaving 13 bases between the germline ends. The V gene's germline CDR1 is WSHSY and CDR2 SAAADI. The CDR3 runs 15 residues.

This clone was counted a single time. The rearrangement uses TRBV25-1 and TRBJ2-1, with D hard to call. Trimming pared 4 bases from V and 1 base from J, leaving 11 bases between. The CDR3 runs 15 residues. The germline V gene has CDR1 MGHDK and CDR2 SYGVNS. The CDR3 reads CASSVDWNSYNEQFF. In DNA, the CDR3 is TGTGCCAGCAGTGTAGACTGGAATTCCTACAATGAGCAGTTCTTC.

The chain links TRBV28 to TRBJ1-5; 7 nucleotides match TRBD1. The V segment lost 5 bases and the J segment 3 bases; nucleotides outside the gene matches: 4. Germline V lookup: CDR1 MDHEN, CDR2 SYDVKM. The CDR3 has 14 amino acids. DNA for the CDR3: TGTGCCAGCAGTATAGGGGGCGACAATCAGCCCCAGCATTTT. It codes for CASSIGGDNQPQHF.

The J gene is TRBJ1-2, the V gene TRBV19, with 9 bases identical to TRBD1. The junction had 8 bases not matched to a gene; V was cut back by 3 bases and J by 6 bases. Germline V gene lookup returns CDR1 LNHDA and CDR2 SQIVND (reference sequence). This CDR3 spans 15 amino acids. In DNA form, the CDR3 reads TGTGCCAGTAGTATGTCTTCGACAGGGGGAGATGGCTACACCTTC. Protein sequence: CASSMSSTGGDGYTF.

V gene TRBV3-1 (or the pseudogene TRBV3-2) combines with J gene TRBJ1-1; no clear D gene. Trimming cost V 1 base and J 3 bases, with 6 bases left between them. Germline values: CDR1 LGHDT, CDR2 YNNKEL (reference sequence). This CDR3 is 13 amino acids long. The CDR3 bases are TGTGCCAGCAGCCAAGCTGGGTACACTGAAGCTTTCTTT. Protein: CASSQAGYTEAFF.

The CDR3 region is CASSLRPAEGQETQYF. In DNA, the CDR3 is TGTGCCAGCAGTTTACGGCCAGCGGAGGGACAAGAGACCCAGTACTTC. This chain joins TRBV27 and TRBJ2-5; D is possibly TRBD2 (6 bases). CDR3 length: 16 residues. Germline CDR1 and CDR2: MNHEY and SMNVEV (reference sequence). V lost 2 bases and J 2 bases, leaving 15 bases between the germline ends.

This clone was found a few times. The chain links TRBV19 to TRBJ2-2; D is perhaps TRBD2 (6 bases). The germline V gene has CDR1 LNHDA and CDR2 SQIVND (reference sequence). Trimming took off 7 bases at V and 2 bases at J, with 14 bases between the two ends. This CDR3 region has 15 residues. The CDR3 sequence: CASKAGTFNTGELFF. In nucleotides, the CDR3 is TGTGCCAGTAAGGCCGGGACTTTTAACACCGGGGAGCTGTTTTTT. Based on the CDR3 plus reference TRBV19 and TRBJ2-2, the full variable domain is DGGITQSPKYLFRKEGQNVTLSCEQNLNHDAMYWYRQDPGQGLRLIYYSQIVNDFQKGDIAEGYSVSREKKESFPLTVTSAQKNPTAFYLCASKAGTFNTGELFFGEGSRLTVL.

This rearrangement joins TRBV19 to TRBJ2-5; tentatively, D is TRBD1 or TRBD2 (7 bases each). V was trimmed by 4 bases and J by 4 bases, leaving 13 bases between them. From germline, CDR1 is LNHDA and CDR2 SQIVND (reference sequence). The CDR3 is 14 residues long. In DNA form, the CDR3 reads TGTGCCAGTAGTACACAGGGGAGGGGAGAGACCCAGTACTTC. Translated: CASSTQGRGETQYF.

J is TRBJ2-3 and V is TRBV7-3, with 12 bases matching TRBD2. With 2 bases clipped from V and 9 bases from J, the junction kept 6 bases outside the gene matches. This CDR3 is built from 15 residues. Germline CDR1 is SGHTA and CDR2 is FQGTGA. CDR3 DNA sequence: TGTGCCAGCAGCTTATACCCTAGCGGGAGGGAAACGCAGTATTTT. This translates into CASSLYPSGRETQYF.

The chain carries TRBV4-1 and TRBJ2-7, with D perhaps matching TRBD1 or TRBD2 (5 bases each). The CDR3 sequence is 16 residues long. Germline V gene lookup returns CDR1 MGHRA and CDR2 YSYEKL. Trimming removed 2 bases from V and 7 bases from J, with 21 bases in between. CDR3: CASSQLPGPALLEQYF. The DNA for the CDR3 is TGCGCCAGCAGCCAACTCCCGGGACCGGCCTTATTAGAGCAGTACTTC.

Regarding this clone: Since no conserved phenylalanine or tryptophan closes the CDR3, a read error is the likely cause. The DNA is left out, because the CDR3 cannot be placed on it with certainty; the CDR3 is given as TCRdb lists it. This chain links TRBV27 with TRBJ2-7; the table's D gene call, TRBD2, was not cross checked with the DNA. Including both end residues, the CDR3 is 13 amino acids long. Germline V gives CDR1 MNHEY, CDR2 SMNVEV (reference sequence). The CDR3 spells CASSALAGGPPLL.

The rearrangement links TRBV7-9 to TRBJ2-1, with D possibly TRBD2 on 5 matching bases. From germline, CDR1 is SEHNR and CDR2 FQNEAQ (reference sequence). This CDR3 contains 17 residues. V lost 5 bases to trimming and J lost 5 bases, with 22 bases between them. For the CDR3, the DNA is TGTGCCAGCAGCCCCCGCCGCGGGTCTGAGGGCGACAATGAGCAGTTCTTC. Encoded protein: CASSPRRGSEGDNEQFF.

This clone was detected only a few times. The V and J genes are TRBV19 and TRBJ1-5, with no clear D. The germline gives CDR1 LNHDA, CDR2 SQIVND (reference sequence). V was clipped by 2 bases and J by 2 bases, with 19 bases between them. The CDR3 length is 18 residues. The CDR3 DNA reads TGTGCCAGTAGTATAAGTGGCCACCCTGGTAGTGGCAATCAGCCCCAGCATTTT. This gives the protein CASSISGHPGSGNQPQHF.

This clone appeared once. The gene calls are TRBV9 and TRBJ2-3; D remains unclear. The germline gives CDR1 SGDLS, CDR2 YYNGEE. Trimming removed 0 bases at V and 5 bases at J, with 10 bases between. The CDR3 has 14 residues. The CDR3 spells CASSVGGAGDTQYF. DNA of the CDR3: TGTGCCAGCAGCGTAGGGGGTGCTGGAGATACGCAGTATTTT. Full variable domain (remainder filled in from reference TRBV9 and TRBJ2-3): DSGVTQTPKHLITATGQRVTLRCSPRSGDLSVYWYQQSLDQGLQFLIQYYNGEERAKGNILERFSAQQFPDLHSELNLSSLELGDSALYFCASSVGGAGDTQYFGPGTRLTVL.

The gene calls are TRBV11-3 and TRBJ1-1; 7 positions match TRBD1. This CDR3 is 15 amino acids long. Germline CDR1 and CDR2: SGHNT and YENEEA. The junction had 6 bases not matched to a gene; V was cut back by 1 base and J by 4 bases. This CDR3 is CASSLGQGLATEAFF. CDR3 sequence (DNA): TGTGCCAGCAGCTTAGGACAGGGCTTGGCCACTGAAGCTTTCTTT.

This chain links TRBV10-3 with TRBJ2-7; TRBD1 matches 7 bases. V was clipped by 6 bases and J by 1 base; unmatched bases: 9. The germline V gene encodes CDR1 ENHRY and CDR2 SYGVKD. The CDR3 loop spans 15 amino acids. CDR3 in amino acids: CAIRDVTGWSYEQYF. Written as DNA, the CDR3 is TGTGCCATCAGAGACGTGACAGGGTGGTCCTACGAGCAGTACTTC.

The chain is built from TRBV5-6 and TRBJ2-1; 10 nucleotides align to TRBD2. The CDR3 length is 15 residues. In germline, CDR1 is SGHDT, CDR2 YYEEEE. V was pared by 4 bases and J by 3 bases, with 4 bases of the junction left unmatched. DNA of the CDR3: TGTGCCAGCAGCGCCGGGACTAGCGACTACAATGAGCAGTTCTTC. Translation: CASSAGTSDYNEQFF. The full variable domain, with the rest looked up from reference TRBV5-6 and TRBJ2-1, is DAGVTQSPTHLIKTRGQQVTLRCSPKSGHDTVSWYQQALGQGPQFIFQYYEEEERQRGNFPDRFSGHQFPNYSSELNVNALLLGDSALYLCASSAGTSDYNEQFFGPGTRLTVL.

This chain uses TRBV20-1 with TRBJ1-5; D is ambiguous. The V gene lost 3 bases and the J gene lost 2 bases, with 20 bases spanning the gap. CDR3 length: 17 amino acids. CDR1 and CDR2 from the germline V gene are DFQATT and SNEGSKA (reference sequence). Written as DNA, the CDR3 is TGCAGTGCTAGTGTCCGGTTTCGGGCCGAGGGCAATCAGCCCCAGCATTTT. As protein: CSASVRFRAEGNQPQHF.